The rows below give T cell receptor beta chains drawn from one sample of a study of blood T cell repertoires in COVID-19. Some clones are missing from TCRdb's copy, which holds only in-frame ones; the method was immunoSEQ multiplex PCR. The data contain roughly 300,000 clones, 85% of them singletons. Sequenced material: PBMCs or T cells enriched from blood (not recorded which). The source is a woman aged 50 to 65 who had recovered from COVID-19. The CDR3 runs from the conserved cysteine through the conserved F or W. A D gene is named only where the DNA matches it firmly. Only part of the rows carry a size: once, few, many, or a class if the clone is expanded.

TGCGCCAGCAGTCTCAGGGAAACTGAGCAGTTCTTC,CASSLRETEQFF,NA,NA,TRBJ2-1,TRBV10-1
TGTGCCAGCAGCACCACGACAGCCGTGAACACTGAAGCTTTCTTT,CASSTTTAVNTEAFF,NA,NA,TRBJ1-1,TRBV28
TGTGCCAGCAGCCCAGCGGGAGGGAGTTACGAGCAGTACTTC,CASSPAGGSYEQYF,NA,TRBD2,TRBJ2-7,TRBV11-2
TGTGCCAGCAGCCTCGGGACAGCCGACTTC,CASSLGTADF,NA,TRBD1,TRBJ2-7,TRBV2
TGTGCCAGCAGACCCTGGACAGACCAAGAGACCCAGTACTTC,CASRPWTDQETQYF,once,NA,TRBJ2-5,TRBV6-5
TGTGCCACCAGCTACCAACAGGGGGATGGCTACACCTTC,CATSYQQGDGYTF,few,TRBD1,TRBJ1-2,TRBV15
TGTGCCAGCAGCCCGGGGTTTGCAGGGGGGCATGAAAAACTGTTTTTT,CASSPGFAGGHEKLFF,NA,TRBD1,TRBJ1-4,TRBV7-9
TGTGCCACCAGTGTAACGGGGAACACTGAAGCTTTCTTT,CATSVTGNTEAFF,NA,NA,TRBJ1-1,TRBV24-1
TGTGCCAGCAGCCTCTCGGGTGAGCCATTTAATGAGCAGTTCTTC,CASSLSGEPFNEQFF,NA,NA,TRBJ2-1,TRBV7-8
TGCGCCAGCAGCCGGGAACTGAACACTGAAGCTTTCTTT,CASSRELNTEAFF,NA,NA,TRBJ1-1,TRBV5-1
TGTGCCAGCAGCAAAGAACCCCGCAGGGGGCGAACTGAAAAACTGTTTTTT,CASSKEPRRGRTEKLFF,NA,TRBD1,TRBJ1-4,TRBV5-5
TGTGCCAGCAGCTTAAACAGGGGGCTGGTTAACACTGAAGCTTTCTTT,CASSLNRGLVNTEAFF,NA,TRBD1,TRBJ1-1,TRBV7-8
TGTGCCAGCAGTTTCAGGGGCCTGAAGCCCCAGCATTTT,CASSFRGLKPQHF,once,NA,TRBJ1-5,TRBV28
TGTGCCAGCAGCCAAGATCAGGCTGGAAACACCATATATTTT,CASSQDQAGNTIYF,NA,NA,TRBJ1-3,TRBV4-2
TGTGCCTGGAGTGTCGGCGGGGGCGTTGGTCAGCCCCAGCATTTT,CAWSVGGGVGQPQHF,NA,NA,TRBJ1-5,TRBV30
TGTGCCACCAGTGCGGGCAATCAGCCCCAGCATTTT,CATSAGNQPQHF,few,NA,TRBJ1-5,TRBV24-1
TGTGCCAGCAGCCCGCGGGACAGATGGCATGGCTACACCTTC,CASSPRDRWHGYTF,few,TRBD1,TRBJ1-2,TRBV13
TGTGCCAGCAGTTTTTACGGACAGGGGGCAAATCAGCCCCAGCATTTT,CASSFYGQGANQPQHF,few,TRBD1,TRBJ1-5,TRBV28
TGTGCCAGTAGAGCGGGTGGGGAGGCCTACGAGCAGTACTTC,CASRAGGEAYEQYF,NA,NA,TRBJ2-7,TRBV19
TGTGCCAGCAGAGCGGGACAGGGGGCGACATACGAGCAGTACTTC,CASRAGQGATYEQYF,NA,TRBD1,TRBJ2-7,TRBV6-5
TGCGCCAGCAGCTTGGGACTAGCGTACAACACCGGGGAGCTGTTTTTT,CASSLGLAYNTGELFF,once,TRBD2,TRBJ2-2,TRBV5-1
TGTGCCAGCGGGGGGTCTAGCGGGAGAGGAGAGACCCAGTACTTC,CASGGSSGRGETQYF,NA,TRBD2,TRBJ2-5,TRBV7-2
TGCGCCAGCAGCTTAGACAGCCCCCGGGAGACCCAGTACTTC,CASSLDSPRETQYF,NA,NA,TRBJ2-5,TRBV5-1
TGTGCCAGCAGAACGCGGGGGGGCGGGGAGACCCAGTACTTC,CASRTRGGGETQYF,NA,TRBD2,TRBJ2-5,TRBV27